This paragraph covers one TCR beta chain sequence. Its antigen is undetermined. Regarding treatment: roughly ten-day PBMC culture with coronavirus spike peptide pools or control peptides (ViraFEST assay). These CD4+ T cells came from an unexposed donor, sampled before the COVID-19 pandemic (2011-2018). ViraFEST used peptide pools to expand antigen-specific T cells before TCR sequencing. This specimen comes from a study of vaccination and CD4 T cells after COVID-19. Study background: Cultures acting as controls obtained a CEFX pool, an HIV-1 Nef pool, or no peptide.

The junction had 5 bases not matched to a gene; V was cut back by 2 bases and J by 3 bases. The V gene's germline CDR1 is SEHNR and CDR2 FQNEAQ (reference sequence). This CDR3 comprises 15 residues. Sequencing of the DNA from cultured CD4+ T cells was carried out with the Oncomine TCR Beta short-read assay. Genomic DNA was drawn out of CD4+ T cells grown in culture. One entry per CDR3 protein, called by TCRdb with MiXCR from the PCR reads. The table shows 11,000 or so distinct CDR3 sequences, with roughly 29% occurring only once. This sequence originates from a human donor in good health. The rearrangement links TRBV7-9 to TRBJ2-3; 7 bases are a match to TRBD1. The sequenced sample was CD4+ T cells from blood, cultured in vitro. CDR3 sequence reads: CASSLRTGPTDTQYF. CDR3 DNA sequence: TGTGCCAGCAGCTTACGGACAGGCCCTACAGATACGCAGTATTTT.